This paragraph covers one T cell receptor (beta chain) sequence. Its antigen remains unidentified. The entry originates in a study of blood T cells in healthy people across ages. General study findings and limits: Per million T cells, the diversity of TCR beta decreased roughly linearly as age advanced.

Next came a second PCR, run for about 6 to 11 cycles, which used a sample-barcoded 5' primer along with a J-beta primer mix. One entry per CDR3 protein results from TCRdb running MiXCR on the 5' RACE reads. The sample records 750,000 to 850,000 distinct CDR3 sequences, around a quarter being singletons. These data were likewise used in another study, on T cells of mothers and their children. That work contributes: Healthy Caucasian mothers, a few in number, and their six children were the donors. Slightly higher overlap, not significant, was seen in related mother-child pairs than in unrelated pairs.

The sample consisted of blood. This clonotype originated in a boy between 10 and 17 years old in good health.

In DNA form, the CDR3 reads TGTGCCAGCAGCCCCACCCCACGGGACATTCAGTACTTC. It encodes CASSPTPRDIQYF. The rearrangement links TRBV12-3 or TRBV12-4 to TRBJ2-4; no firm D call. Trimming took 6 bases from V and 8 from J, leaving 14 bases between them. The CDR3 is 13 residues long.